This T cell receptor beta chain was profiled in a study of Ad26.COV2.S vaccination and SARS-CoV-2 variants. About the research overall: Ad26.COV2.S was injected intramuscularly once or twice, 56 days apart.

Study-level results: Comparability of non-spike TCR breadth was observed across vaccine and placebo recipients. Analytic work on TCR breadth and depth might have understated the full extent of total T cell responses. It was vaccine recipients, not placebo recipients, who had the higher spike-specific TCR breadth.

TCRdb keeps only in-frame clones here, not all; method: immunoSEQ multiplex PCR. The profile shows a few hundred thousand clones, 90% of them singletons. Comment on this clone: Its antigen is unidentified.

CDR1 is KGHDR and CDR2 is SFDVKD in the germline V gene. V was clipped by 5 bases and J by 6 bases, with 5 bases between them. The CDR3 length is 11 residues. Treatment of the sample: about 20 received Ad26.COV2.S at low or high dose, single or two shots; 5 received placebo; per-sample allocation not given. Day 63 following the first vaccine or placebo injection was when the samples were taken. The receptor was isolated from a person between 18 and 65 years old who received the Ad26.COV2.S COVID-19 vaccine or a placebo. Sample: peripheral blood, taken in a trial of Ad26.COV2.S vaccine versus placebo. V and J are TRBV24-1 and TRBJ2-3; D not certain. The CDR3 loop is CATSVRDTQYF. CDR3 bases: TGTGCCACCAGTGTCCGCGATACGCAGTATTTT.